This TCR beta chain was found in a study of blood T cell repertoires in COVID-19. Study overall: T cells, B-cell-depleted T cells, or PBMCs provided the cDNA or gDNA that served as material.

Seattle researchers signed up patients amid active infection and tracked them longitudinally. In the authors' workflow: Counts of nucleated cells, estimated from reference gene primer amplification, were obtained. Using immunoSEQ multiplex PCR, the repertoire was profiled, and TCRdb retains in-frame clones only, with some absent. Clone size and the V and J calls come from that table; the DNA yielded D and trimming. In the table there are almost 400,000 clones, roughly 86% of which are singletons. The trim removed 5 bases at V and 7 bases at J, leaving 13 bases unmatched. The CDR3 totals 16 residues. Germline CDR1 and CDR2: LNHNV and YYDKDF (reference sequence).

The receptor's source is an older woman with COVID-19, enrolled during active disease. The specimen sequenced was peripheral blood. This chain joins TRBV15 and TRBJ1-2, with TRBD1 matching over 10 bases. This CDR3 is CATSQKGGTGVVGYTF. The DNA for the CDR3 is TGTGCCACCAGCCAGAAAGGAGGGACAGGGGTCGTTGGCTACACCTTC.